Following are 21 T cell receptor beta chains from one sample sequenced in a study of molecular identifiers for immune sequencing clone quantification. TCRdb itself ran the PCR reads through MiXCR, one entry per CDR3 protein. In the table there are tens of thousands of distinct CDR3 sequences, approximately 34% of which are singletons. Material: naive CD8+ T cells from blood, with Jurkat cell RNA spiked in. Indicated subset: FACS-sorted CD8+CD4-CCR7+CD45RA+ naive T cells. The receptors here all came from a human donor in good health. Some libraries in this study had Jurkat cell RNA spiked in.

This clonotype was observed a few times. The chain employs TRBV5-1 and TRBJ2-5; D is unclear. The CDR3 has 14 amino acids. Germline assignment: CDR1 SGHRS and CDR2 YFSETQ. V was pared by 0 bases and J by 2 bases, with 8 bases between. The CDR3 protein is CASSLETIQETQYF. CDR3 nucleotide sequence: TGCGCCAGCAGCTTGGAGACGATTCAAGAGACCCAGTACTTC.

This clonotype was seen ten or more times. The chain couples TRBV6-2 or TRBV6-3 to TRBJ2-3; D gene uncertain. The V gene's germline CDR1 is MNHEY and CDR2 SVGEGT. This CDR3 comprises 12 residues. The V and J ends lost 2 bases and 6 bases respectively, with 6 bases between them. CDR3 DNA: TGTGCCAGCAGTTACCTGTATGATACGCAGTATTTT. This encodes CASSYLYDTQYF.

This clonotype was counted at least ten times. The chain carries TRBV29-1 and TRBJ1-4, with D unclear. This CDR3 has 11 residues. Germline CDR1 reads SQVTM; CDR2 reads ANQGSEA. Trimming took off 4 bases at V and 5 bases at J, with 5 bases between the two ends. CDR3 loop: CSVGVNEKLFF. The CDR3 nucleotides are TGCAGCGTTGGGGTGAATGAAAAACTGTTTTTT.

This clonotype was detected many times. J is TRBJ1-5 and V is TRBV6-6; D remains unclear. Germline V lookup: CDR1 MNHNY, CDR2 SVGAGI (reference sequence). V was clipped by 3 bases and J by 7 bases, with 19 bases between them. The CDR3 contains 16 residues. DNA for the CDR3: TGTGCCAGCAGTTATCTTCAGGTAGTGAGAGGGCAGCCCCAGCATTTT. It specifies CASSYLQVVRGQPQHF.

The chain carries TRBV25-1 and TRBJ2-1; a possible D gene is TRBD2 (6 bases). Trimming pared 3 bases from V and 7 bases from J, leaving 13 bases between. CDR1 and CDR2 from the germline V gene are MGHDK and SYGVNS. The CDR3 is 14 amino acids. CDR3 nucleotides: TGTGCCAGCAGTGAGGGGGAGGACTGGAATGAGCAGTTCTTC. Amino acids: CASSEGEDWNEQFF. The full variable domain, rest sourced from reference TRBV25-1 and TRBJ2-1, is EADIYQTPRYLVIGTGKKITLECSQTMGHDKMYWYQQDPGMELHLIHYSYGVNSTEKGDLSSESTVSRIRTEHFPLTLESARPSHTSQYLCASSEGEDWNEQFFGPGTRLTVL.

Points on this clonotype: A much more abundant neighbour one base away suggests this may be a read error. The V gene is TRBV5-4, the J gene TRBJ2-7, with 8 nucleotides matching TRBD2. The CDR3 runs to 17 residues. Germline CDR1 is SGHNT and CDR2 is YYREEE (reference sequence). As DNA, the CDR3 is TGTGCCAGCCGCTTGGACCCCCAGCGGGAGTTTGCCTACGAGCAGTACTTC. It specifies CASRLDPQREFAYEQYF.

The DNA of the CDR3 is TGTGCCAGCAGCCCCCCGGGACTAGCGGGACTCTACGAGCAGTACTTC. Its protein is CASSPPGLAGLYEQYF. This sequence joins TRBV7-2 and TRBJ2-7; the match to TRBD2 covers 13 bases. CDR1 and CDR2 from the germline V gene are SGHTA and FQGNSA. J was trimmed by 3 bases and V by 5 bases; bases with no gene match: 7. This CDR3 contains 16 residues.

With respect to this clonotype: Lacking the conserved final phenylalanine or tryptophan, this CDR3 likely reflects a read error. CDR3 nucleotides: TGCAGTGCTAACCTAATCAGCGGGAGGATGCAAGAGACCCAGTACATC. Translation: CSANLISGRMQETQYI. The chain combines TRBV20-1 with TRBJ2-5, with 9 nucleotides matching TRBD2. J lost 2 bases, V lost 4 bases, and 11 bases had no gene match. CDR1 and CDR2 (germline): DFQATT, SNEGSKA (reference sequence). The CDR3 has 16 amino acids.

About this clonotype itself: This could be a read error, since a much larger clone is one nucleotide away. The chain recombines TRBV14 with TRBJ2-5; D gene unclear. Deletions cut 3 bases from V and 7 bases from J, with 15 bases between. From germline, CDR1 is SGHDN and CDR2 FVKESK. The CDR3 spans 14 residues. The CDR3 nucleotides read TGTGCCAGCAGCCATGATATATTTGTGGGGACCCAGTACTTC. This sequence encodes CASSHDIFVGTQYF.

This rearrangement joins TRBV7-6 to TRBJ2-3; D is uncertain. V was trimmed by 1 base and J by 4 bases, leaving 9 bases between them. This CDR3 spans 14 amino acids. CDR1 SGHVS and CDR2 FNYEAQ come from the germline V gene. CDR3 in amino acids: CASSLGAAADTQYF. In DNA, the CDR3 is TGTGCCAGCAGCTTAGGAGCAGCCGCAGATACGCAGTATTTT.

This clonotype has more than one count but fewer than ten. The gene calls are TRBV7-9 and TRBJ2-2, with D perhaps matching TRBD2 (5 bases). The germline CDR1 and CDR2 sequences are SEHNR and FQNEAQ (reference sequence). Trimming took 1 base from V and 3 from J, leaving 21 bases between them. The CDR3 is 19 residues long. The CDR3 DNA follows: TGTGCCAGCAGCTTAGGGCCCCTTCCAAGGGTCGGGGACACCGGGGAGCTGTTTTTT. Amino acid sequence: CASSLGPLPRVGDTGELFF.

The rearrangement links TRBV19 to TRBJ2-2; D possibly matches TRBD1 or TRBD2 (6 bases each). Germline V gives CDR1 LNHDA, CDR2 SQIVND (reference sequence). This CDR3 spans 13 amino acids. The ends were cut back, 3 bases at V and 6 bases at J, with 8 bases in the middle. In DNA, the CDR3 is TGTGCCAGTAGTATCGGGGGCTCCGGGGAGCTGTTTTTT. Translating it yields CASSIGGSGELFF.

The chain links TRBV6-6 to TRBJ2-7; 7 bases agree with TRBD1. Germline V gives CDR1 MNHNY, CDR2 SVGAGI (reference sequence). V shed 8 bases and J 4 bases; nucleotides not matched to a gene: 8. CDR3 length equals 13 residues. CDR3: CASSATGWYEQYF. CDR3 coding DNA: TGTGCCAGCTCTGCGACAGGGTGGTACGAGCAGTACTTC.

A remark on this clonotype: This may arise from a read error, as a much more abundant clone is one base away. V usage is TRBV6-5 and J usage is TRBJ2-6; D is undetermined. Germline CDR1 reads MNHEY; CDR2 reads SVGAGI. Trimming took off 5 bases at V and 2 bases at J, with 13 bases between the two ends. There are 16 residues in the CDR3. This CDR3 reads CASSRFLGTGANVLTF. In DNA, the CDR3 is TGTGCCAGCAGTCGCTTCCTGGGCACTGGGGCCAACGTCCTGACTTTC.

This clonotype was found a few times. This rearrangement joins TRBV9 to TRBJ2-7, with D possibly matching TRBD2 (5 bases). Germline CDR1 is SGDLS and CDR2 is YYNGEE. The germline V and J ends were trimmed by 4 bases and 7 bases, with 21 bases remaining between them. The CDR3 has 15 amino acids. CDR3 sequence (DNA): TGTGCCAGCAGCCCAAACCTGGTGGGAGTAGTGGAGCAGTACTTC. Translating it yields CASSPNLVGVVEQYF.

With regard to this clonotype: It may be a read error: a sequence one base away is much more abundant. The genes are TRBV28 and TRBJ2-3; possibly TRBD2 for D (6 bases). From germline, CDR1 is MDHEN and CDR2 SYDVKM. The CDR3 contains 16 residues. V was trimmed by 1 base and J by 8 bases, leaving 19 bases between them. CDR3 nucleotide sequence: TGTGCCAGCAGTTTATTGGAGGGTGAGGCACAAGCTACGCAGTATTTT. Its protein is CASSLLEGEAQATQYF.

About this clonotype: A much larger clone differs by one base, so this may be a read error. The genes are TRBV4-1 and TRBJ2-3, with 10 positions matching TRBD2. CDR3 length equals 16 residues. The germline V gene has CDR1 MGHRA and CDR2 YSYEKL. CDR3 bases: TGCGCCAGCAGGGCTAGCGGGAGTCGCGGCACAGCTACGCAGTATTTT. This gives the protein CASRASGSRGTATQYF.

The chain carries TRBV12-5 and TRBJ1-2, with D uncertain. V was cut by 5 bases and J by 6 bases, with 13 bases left in between. CDR1 LGHNT and CDR2 FRNRAP come from the germline V gene. The CDR3 loop spans 13 amino acids. This CDR3 is CASGEGYTDGYTF. In DNA, the CDR3 is TGTGCTAGTGGTGAAGGGTACACGGATGGCTACACCTTC.

V is TRBV27 and J is TRBJ2-3; the match to TRBD2 covers 12 bases. Germline V gene sequence: CDR1 MNHEY, CDR2 SMNVEV (reference sequence). The CDR3 runs to 15 residues. V lost 5 bases, J lost 10 bases, and 10 bases stayed unmatched. This CDR3 is CASSGWPSGRASQYF. DNA for the CDR3: TGTGCCAGCAGTGGATGGCCTAGCGGGAGGGCCTCGCAGTATTTT.

In its sample, this clonotype was seen a few times. The rearrangement links TRBV20-1 to TRBJ2-7, with D possibly matching TRBD2 (5 bases). Deletions cut 6 bases from V and 6 bases from J, with 9 bases between. Germline V gives CDR1 DFQATT, CDR2 SNEGSKA (reference sequence). The CDR3 sequence is 10 residues long. CDR3 region: CSAVEGEQYF. The CDR3 DNA follows: TGCAGTGCCGTAGAGGGCGAGCAGTACTTC.

The chain recombines TRBV11-2 with TRBJ2-3, with 7 bases that match TRBD1. The CDR3 sequence is 14 residues long. V lost 3 bases to trimming and J lost 4 bases; unmatched junction nucleotides: 4. Looked up from germline, CDR1 is SGHAT and CDR2 is FQNNGV. The CDR3 here is CASSFGQGADTQYF. The CDR3 DNA follows: TGTGCCAGCAGCTTCGGCCAGGGGGCAGATACGCAGTATTTT.